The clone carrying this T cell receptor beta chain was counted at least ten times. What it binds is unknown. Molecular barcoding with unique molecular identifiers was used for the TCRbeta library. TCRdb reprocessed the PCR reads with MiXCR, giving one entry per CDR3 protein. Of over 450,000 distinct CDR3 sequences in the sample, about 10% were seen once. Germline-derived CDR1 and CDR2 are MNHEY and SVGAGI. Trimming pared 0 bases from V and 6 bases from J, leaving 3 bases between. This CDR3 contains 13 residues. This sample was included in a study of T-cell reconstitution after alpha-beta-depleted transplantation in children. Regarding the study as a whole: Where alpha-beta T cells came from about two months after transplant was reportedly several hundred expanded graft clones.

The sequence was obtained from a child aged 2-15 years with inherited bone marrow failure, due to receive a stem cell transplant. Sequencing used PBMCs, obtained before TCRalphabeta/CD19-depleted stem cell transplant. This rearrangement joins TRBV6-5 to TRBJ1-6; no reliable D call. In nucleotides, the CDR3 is TGTGCCAGCAGTTACTCGACTAATTCACCCCTCCACTTT. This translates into CASSYSTNSPLHF.